This T cell receptor (beta chain) was found in a study of identical twins. Study results and caveats: Among out-of-frame alpha sequences shared by twins, low generation probability occurred in excess. Model-predicted out-of-frame TCR alpha sharing fell below observed values in monozygotic twins.

Template switching created a universal primer site, and the cDNA included unique molecular identifiers. TCRdb reanalysed the 5' RACE reads using MiXCR and keeps one entry per CDR3 protein. This table has roughly 690,000 distinct CDR3 sequences, around 6.1% appearing once. Germline V CDR1 and CDR2: SGHRS, YFSETQ. V was shortened by 0 bases and J by 1 base, with 12 bases between the two germline ends. The CDR3 sequence is 16 residues long. All of the donors were Caucasians in good health. This clonotype was detected many times. Its antigen is unknown. The chain has TRBV5-1 and TRBJ2-3; D gene ambiguous. The sample consisted of naive T cells sorted from blood. The clonotype originates from a man aged 18 to 35 in good health. The CDR3 DNA sequence: TGCGCCAGCAGCTTGGGGTCGACCACACGCACAGATACGCAGTATTTT. This codes for CASSLGSTTRTDTQYF.